Below, one T cell receptor beta chain is given with its context. Its antigen is still unknown. The entry originates in a study of T-cell reconstitution after alpha-beta-depleted transplantation in children. Regarding the study as a whole: The authors attributed T-cell counts and diversity one year after transplant mostly to newly produced T cells. The study reportedly traced alpha-beta T cells about two months after transplant to several hundred expanded graft clones. Surviving recipient T cells and thymic progenitors underlay high day-60 TCRbeta diversity in some patients.

In germline, CDR1 is MGHRA, CDR2 YSYEKL. V lost 2 bases and J lost 3, with 11 bases in between. The CDR3 has 15 residues. Unique molecular identifiers were incorporated when the TCRbeta library was constructed. TCRdb reanalysed the PCR reads using MiXCR and keeps one entry per CDR3 protein. The table lists 250,000 to 300,000 distinct CDR3 sequences, roughly 10% of them singletons. This chain joins TRBV4-1 and TRBJ1-5, with TRBD1 as a possible D gene (5 bases). This TCR derives from a male patient between 2 and 15 years old who had a stem cell transplant for chronic granulomatous disease, so the T cells may come from the graft donor. The sample here was peripheral blood, taken 180 days after TCRalphabeta/CD19-depleted stem cell transplant. The CDR3 loop is CASSQHDRDNQPQHF. Here the CDR3 DNA reads TGCGCCAGCAGCCAACACGACAGAGACAATCAGCCCCAGCATTTT.